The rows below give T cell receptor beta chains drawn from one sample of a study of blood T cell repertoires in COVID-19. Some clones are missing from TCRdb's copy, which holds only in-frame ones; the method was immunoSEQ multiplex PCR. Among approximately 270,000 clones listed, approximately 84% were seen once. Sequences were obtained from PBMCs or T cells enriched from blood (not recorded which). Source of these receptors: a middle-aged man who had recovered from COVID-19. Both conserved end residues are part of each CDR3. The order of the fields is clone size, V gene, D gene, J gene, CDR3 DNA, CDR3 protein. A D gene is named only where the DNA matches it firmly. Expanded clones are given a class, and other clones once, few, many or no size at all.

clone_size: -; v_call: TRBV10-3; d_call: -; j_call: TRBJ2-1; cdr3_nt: TGTGCCATCAGTGACGGGACTTATTACAATGAGCAGTTCTTC; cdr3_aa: CAISDGTYYNEQFF
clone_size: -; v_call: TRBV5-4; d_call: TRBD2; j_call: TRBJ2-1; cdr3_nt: TGTGCCAGCAGCCCGGGACTAGCGGGGGGGCAAACACGCAATGAGCAGTTCTTC; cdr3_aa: CASSPGLAGGQTRNEQFF
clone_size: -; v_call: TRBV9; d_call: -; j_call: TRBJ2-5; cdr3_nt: TGTGCCAGCAGCGCTGGAGGGGAGACCCAGTACTTC; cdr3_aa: CASSAGGETQYF
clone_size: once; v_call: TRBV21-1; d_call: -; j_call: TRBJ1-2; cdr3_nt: TGTGCCAGCAGCAGTACGGAAGGGACAGGGCAACCAATGGACTATGGCTACACCTTC; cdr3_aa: CASSSTEGTGQPMDYGYTF
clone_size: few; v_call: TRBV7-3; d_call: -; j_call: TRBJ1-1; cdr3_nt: TGTGCCAGCAGGGCCATAATAGGCGGGAACACTGAAGCTTTCTTT; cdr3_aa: CASRAIIGGNTEAFF
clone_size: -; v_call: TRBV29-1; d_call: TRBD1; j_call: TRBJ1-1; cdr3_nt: TGCAGCGTTGCGGCCACAGGGGGTAGCACTGAAGCTTTCTTT; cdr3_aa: CSVAATGGSTEAFF
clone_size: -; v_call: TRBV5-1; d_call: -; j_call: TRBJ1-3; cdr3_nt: TGCGCCAGCAGCTTTTATTCCCTGGTGCAGGGTGGGAACACCATATATTTT; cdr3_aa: CASSFYSLVQGGNTIYF
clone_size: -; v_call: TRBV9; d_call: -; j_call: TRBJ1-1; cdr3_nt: TGTGCCAGTACAGGGTCCACTGAAGCTTTCTTT; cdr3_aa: CASTGSTEAFF
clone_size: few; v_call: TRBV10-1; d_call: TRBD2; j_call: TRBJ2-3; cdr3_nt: TGCGCCAGCAGTGAGTCGGAGCGGGAGGACACAGATACGCAGTATTTT; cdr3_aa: CASSESEREDTDTQYF
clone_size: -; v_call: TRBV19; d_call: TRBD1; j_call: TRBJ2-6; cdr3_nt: TGTGCCAGTAGACAGGGGGAGATCTCTGGGGCCAACGTCCTGACTTTC; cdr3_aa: CASRQGEISGANVLTF
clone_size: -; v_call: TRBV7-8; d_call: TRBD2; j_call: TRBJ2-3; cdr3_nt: TGTGCCAGCAGCCTAGCGGGGGGGCCTTCAGATACGCAGTATTTT; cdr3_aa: CASSLAGGPSDTQYF
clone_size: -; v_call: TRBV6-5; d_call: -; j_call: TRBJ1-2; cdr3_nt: TGTGCCAGCAGAACCCCAGGGGAGAGCTACACCTTC; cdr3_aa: CASRTPGESYTF
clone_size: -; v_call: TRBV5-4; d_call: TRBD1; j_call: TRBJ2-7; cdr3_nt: TGTGCCAGCAGCCGAGACAGGGGTGGGCACGAGCAGTACTTC; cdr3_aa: CASSRDRGGHEQYF
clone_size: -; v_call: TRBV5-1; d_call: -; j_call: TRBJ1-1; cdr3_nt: TGCGCCAGCAGCAATGGCGGATTGAACACTGAAGCTTTCTTT; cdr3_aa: CASSNGGLNTEAFF
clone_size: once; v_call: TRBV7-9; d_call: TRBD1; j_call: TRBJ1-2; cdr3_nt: TGTGCCAGCAGCTTATTCCGGGACAGCACTAACTATGGCTACACCTTC; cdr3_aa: CASSLFRDSTNYGYTF
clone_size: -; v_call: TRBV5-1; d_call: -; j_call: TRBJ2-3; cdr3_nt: TGCGCCAGCAGCTTTCGTGGGGGGAAGACAGATACGCAGTATTTT; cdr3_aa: CASSFRGGKTDTQYF
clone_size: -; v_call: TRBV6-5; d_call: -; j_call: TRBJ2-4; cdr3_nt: TGTGCCAGCAGTTACGGCAGAGCCAAAAACATTCAGTACTTC; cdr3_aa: CASSYGRAKNIQYF
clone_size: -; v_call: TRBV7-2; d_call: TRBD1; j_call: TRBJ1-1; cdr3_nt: TGTGCCAGCAGCTTAACAACAGGGGCGGGGAACACTGAAGCTTTCTTT; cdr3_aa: CASSLTTGAGNTEAFF
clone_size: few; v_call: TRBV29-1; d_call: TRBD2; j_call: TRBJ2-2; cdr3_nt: TGCAGCGTTACTAGCGGGGTGAACACCGGGGAGCTGTTTTTT; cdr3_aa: CSVTSGVNTGELFF
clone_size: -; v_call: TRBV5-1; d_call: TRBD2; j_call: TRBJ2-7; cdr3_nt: TGCGCCAGCAGCCCCGGACTAGCTCCCAATCGTAATGGGGAGCAGTACTTC; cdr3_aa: CASSPGLAPNRNGEQYF
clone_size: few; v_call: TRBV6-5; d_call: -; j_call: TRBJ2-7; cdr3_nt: TGTGCCAGCAAAGGTCGGCAGGGCGGCGAGCAGTACTTC; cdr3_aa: CASKGRQGGEQYF
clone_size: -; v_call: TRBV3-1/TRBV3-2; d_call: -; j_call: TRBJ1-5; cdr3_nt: TGTGCCAGCAGCCAAGAGGTCCAGGGTCAGCCCCAGCATTTT; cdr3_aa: CASSQEVQGQPQHF
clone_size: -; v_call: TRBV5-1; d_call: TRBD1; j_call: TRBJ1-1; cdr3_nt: TGCGCCAGCAGCTCCCCGTCGGGACAGACAAACACTGAAGCTTTCTTT; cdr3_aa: CASSSPSGQTNTEAFF
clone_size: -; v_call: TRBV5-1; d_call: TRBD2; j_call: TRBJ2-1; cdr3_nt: TGCGCCAGCAGCTTGCGCGGGACTAGCGGGAGTAATGAGCAGTTCTTC; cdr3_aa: CASSLRGTSGSNEQFF
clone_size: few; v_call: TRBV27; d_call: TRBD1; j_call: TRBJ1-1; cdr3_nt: TGTGCCCTAGACGGCGACAGGGGGCCTGAAGCTTTCTTT; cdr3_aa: CALDGDRGPEAFF
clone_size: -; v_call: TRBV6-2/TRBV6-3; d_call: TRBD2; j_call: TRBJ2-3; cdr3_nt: TGTGCCAGCAGTTCGACTAGCGTTAGAGATACGCAGTATTTT; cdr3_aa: CASSSTSVRDTQYF
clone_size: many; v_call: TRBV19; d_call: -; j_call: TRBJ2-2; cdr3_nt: TGTGCCAGTAGTATACTTGGCAGCGGGGAGCTGTTTTTT; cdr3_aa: CASSILGSGELFF
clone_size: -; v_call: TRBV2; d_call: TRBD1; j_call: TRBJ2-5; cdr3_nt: TGTGCCAGCAAAAGGGACAGGGGTTATCAAGAGACCCAGTACTTC; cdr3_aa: CASKRDRGYQETQYF
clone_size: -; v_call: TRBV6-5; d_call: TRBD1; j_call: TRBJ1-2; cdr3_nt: TGTGCCAGCAGACCCTTTACAGGGGTGGCCTATGGCTACACCTTC; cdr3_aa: CASRPFTGVAYGYTF
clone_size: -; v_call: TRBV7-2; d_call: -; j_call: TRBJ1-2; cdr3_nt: TGTGCCAGCAGCTTTGCAGCTAACTATGGCTACACCTTC; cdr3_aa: CASSFAANYGYTF
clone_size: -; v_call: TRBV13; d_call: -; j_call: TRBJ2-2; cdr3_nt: TGTGCCAGCAGCTTATCGGTGAACACCGGGGAGCTGTTTTTT; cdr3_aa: CASSLSVNTGELFF
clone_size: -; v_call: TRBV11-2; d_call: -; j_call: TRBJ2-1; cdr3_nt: TGTGCCAGCAGCTTCAACACTAGGTCGAGTGAGCAGTTCTTC; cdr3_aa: CASSFNTRSSEQFF
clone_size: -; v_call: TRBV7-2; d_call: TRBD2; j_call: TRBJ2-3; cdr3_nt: TGTGCCAGCAGTTCGATTAGCGGGGGAATCACAGATACGCAGTATTTT; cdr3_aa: CASSSISGGITDTQYF
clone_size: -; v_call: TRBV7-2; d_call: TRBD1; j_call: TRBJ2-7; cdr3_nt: TGTGCCAGCAGCTTTACAGGGGGCGGCTCCTACGAGCAGTACTTC; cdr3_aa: CASSFTGGGSYEQYF
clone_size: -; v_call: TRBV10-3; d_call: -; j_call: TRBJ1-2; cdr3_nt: TGTGCCACCTCCTTTCAACAGATACCTAACTATGGCTACACCTTC; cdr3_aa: CATSFQQIPNYGYTF
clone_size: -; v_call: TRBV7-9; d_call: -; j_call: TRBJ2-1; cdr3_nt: TGTGCCAGCAGCTTTATGGGCTTGGGTTGGGACAATGAGCAGTTCTTC; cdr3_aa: CASSFMGLGWDNEQFF
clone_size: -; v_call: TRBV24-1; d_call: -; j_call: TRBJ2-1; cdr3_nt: TGTGCCACCTCCGGGGACAATGAGCAGTTCTTC; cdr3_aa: CATSGDNEQFF
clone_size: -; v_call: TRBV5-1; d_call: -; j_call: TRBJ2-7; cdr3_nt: TGCGCCAGCAGCCCTGGGACATTAACCTACGAGCAGTACTTC; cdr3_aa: CASSPGTLTYEQYF
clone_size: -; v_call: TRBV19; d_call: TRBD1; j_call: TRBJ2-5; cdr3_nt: TGTGCCAGTAGTTTCGACAGGGGGCTTGAGACCCAGTACTTC; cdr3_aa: CASSFDRGLETQYF
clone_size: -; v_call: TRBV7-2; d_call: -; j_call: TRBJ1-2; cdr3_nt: TGTGCCAGCAGCCAGGGGACCCGAAGAGGCTACACCTTC; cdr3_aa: CASSQGTRRGYTF
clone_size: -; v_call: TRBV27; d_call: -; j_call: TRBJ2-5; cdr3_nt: TGTGCCAGCAGTGACGGACTTATAGAGACCCAGTACTTC; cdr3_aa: CASSDGLIETQYF
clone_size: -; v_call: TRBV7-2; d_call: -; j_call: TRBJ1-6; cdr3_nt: TGTGCCAGCAGCTTAGGGGGCAGGCGTCATTCACCCCTCCACTTT; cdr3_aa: CASSLGGRRHSPLHF
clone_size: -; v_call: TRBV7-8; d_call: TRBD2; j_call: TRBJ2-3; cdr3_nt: TGTGCCACCGCGACTAGCGAAGGTAGCACAGATACGCAGTATTTT; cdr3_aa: CATATSEGSTDTQYF
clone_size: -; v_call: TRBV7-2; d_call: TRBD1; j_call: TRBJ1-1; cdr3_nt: TGTGCCAGCAGCTTAAGACAGGGACCCATGAACACTGAAGCTTTCTTT; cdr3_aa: CASSLRQGPMNTEAFF
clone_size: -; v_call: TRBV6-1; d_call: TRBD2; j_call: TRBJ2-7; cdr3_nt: TGTGCCAGCAGTGAAGGGGGTGTTAGCGGGACCTACGAGCAGTACTTC; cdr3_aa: CASSEGGVSGTYEQYF
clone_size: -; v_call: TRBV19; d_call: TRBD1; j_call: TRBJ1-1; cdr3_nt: TGTGCCAGTAAGGGACAGGGGCACACTGAAGCTTTCTTT; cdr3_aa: CASKGQGHTEAFF
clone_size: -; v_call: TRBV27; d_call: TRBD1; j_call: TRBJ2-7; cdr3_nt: TGTGCCAGCAGTTTATGGCAGGGGGCCTCCTACGAGCAGTACTTC; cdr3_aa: CASSLWQGASYEQYF
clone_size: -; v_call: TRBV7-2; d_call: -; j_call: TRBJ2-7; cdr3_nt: TGTGCCAGCAGCTGGGGGGACGGCTACGAGCAGTACTTC; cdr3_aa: CASSWGDGYEQYF
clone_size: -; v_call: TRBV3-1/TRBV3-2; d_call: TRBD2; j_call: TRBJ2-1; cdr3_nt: TGTGCCAGCAGCCAAGATGTGACTAGCGGGCTCATGGAGCAGTTCTTC; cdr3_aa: CASSQDVTSGLMEQFF
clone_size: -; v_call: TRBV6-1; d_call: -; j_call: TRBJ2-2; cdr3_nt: TGTGCCAGCAGTGAACAGGCGAACACCGGGGAGCTGTTTTTT; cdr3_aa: CASSEQANTGELFF
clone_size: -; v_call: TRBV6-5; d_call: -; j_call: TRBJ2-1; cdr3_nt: TGTGCCAGCAGTTACTCCCAGATCTACAATGAGCAGTTCTTC; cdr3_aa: CASSYSQIYNEQFF
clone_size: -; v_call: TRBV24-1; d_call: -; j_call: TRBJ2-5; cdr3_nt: TGTGCCACCAGTTTAAGGGGTGAGGAGACCCAGTACTTC; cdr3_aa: CATSLRGEETQYF
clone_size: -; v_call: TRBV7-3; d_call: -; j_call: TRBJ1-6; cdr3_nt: TGTGCCAGCAGCTTAAATCGTGTAGAGAATTCACCCCTCCACTTT; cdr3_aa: CASSLNRVENSPLHF
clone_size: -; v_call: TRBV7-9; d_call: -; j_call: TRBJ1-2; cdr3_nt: TGTGCCAGCAGTGAGCGGGACGGGACCGTCTATGGCTACACCTTC; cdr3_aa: CASSERDGTVYGYTF